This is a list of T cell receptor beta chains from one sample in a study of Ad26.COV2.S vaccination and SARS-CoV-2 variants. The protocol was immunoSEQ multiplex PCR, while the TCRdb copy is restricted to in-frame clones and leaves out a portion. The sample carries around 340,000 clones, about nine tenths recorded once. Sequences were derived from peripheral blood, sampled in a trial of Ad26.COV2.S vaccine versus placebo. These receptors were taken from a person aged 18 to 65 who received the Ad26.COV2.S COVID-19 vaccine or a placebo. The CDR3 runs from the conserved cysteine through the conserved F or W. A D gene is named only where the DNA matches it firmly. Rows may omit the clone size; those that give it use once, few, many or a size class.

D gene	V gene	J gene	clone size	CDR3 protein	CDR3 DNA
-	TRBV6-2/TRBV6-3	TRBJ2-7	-	CASSYEGYEQYF	TGTGCCAGCAGTTACGAGGGCTACGAGCAGTACTTC
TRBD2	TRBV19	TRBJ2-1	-	CASSELAGGLRDNEQFF	TGTGCCAGTAGTGAACTAGCGGGAGGGCTTCGCGACAATGAGCAGTTCTTC
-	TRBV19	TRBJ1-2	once	CASSIDSGRGFPNYGYTF	TGTGCCAGTAGTATAGATTCGGGGCGCGGATTCCCCAACTATGGCTACACCTTC
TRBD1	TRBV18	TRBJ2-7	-	CASSPRDRAYEQYF	TGTGCCAGCTCACCCCGGGACAGGGCCTACGAGCAGTACTTC
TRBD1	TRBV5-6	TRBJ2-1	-	CASSFGTGGPYNEQFF	TGTGCCAGCAGCTTTGGTACAGGGGGCCCCTACAATGAGCAGTTCTTC
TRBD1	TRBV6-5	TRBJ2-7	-	CASNQPGQGRYEQYF	TGTGCCAGCAATCAACCGGGACAGGGGCGATACGAGCAGTACTTC
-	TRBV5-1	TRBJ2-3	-	CASTSRGGPTDTQYF	TGCGCCAGCACCTCGAGAGGGGGGCCGACAGATACGCAGTATTTT
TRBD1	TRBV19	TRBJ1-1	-	CASSRTGGAAEAFF	TGTGCCAGTAGTAGAACAGGGGGCGCCGCTGAAGCTTTCTTT
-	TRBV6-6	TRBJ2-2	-	CASSYGPGTGELFF	TGTGCCAGCAGTTACGGTCCGGGTACCGGGGAGCTGTTTTTT
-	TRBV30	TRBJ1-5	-	CAWSAGDLIHQPQHF	TGTGCCTGGAGTGCGGGGGATCTGATTCATCAGCCCCAGCATTTT
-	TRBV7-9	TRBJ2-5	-	CASSLRSSEETQYF	TGTGCCAGCAGCTTAAGAAGTAGCGAAGAGACCCAGTACTTC
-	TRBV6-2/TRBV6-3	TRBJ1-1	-	CASSYSGGQLLNTEAFF	TGTGCCAGCAGTTACTCTGGGGGGCAACTATTGAACACTGAAGCTTTCTTT
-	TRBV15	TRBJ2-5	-	CAIGWANQETQYF	TGTGCCATAGGGTGGGCGAACCAAGAGACCCAGTACTTC
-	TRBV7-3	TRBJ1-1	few	CASSLKTWNTEAFF	TGTGCCAGCAGCTTAAAGACATGGAACACTGAAGCTTTCTTT
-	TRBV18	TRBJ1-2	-	CASSLTGQGGNYGYTF	TGTGCCAGCTCACTAACCGGTCAGGGTGGCAACTATGGCTACACCTTC
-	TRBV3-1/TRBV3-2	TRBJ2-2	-	CASSQRGLTNTGELFF	TGTGCCAGCAGCCAAAGGGGCCTGACGAACACCGGGGAGCTGTTTTTT
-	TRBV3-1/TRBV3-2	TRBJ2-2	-	CASSQQGPTNTGELFF	TGTGCCAGCAGCCAACAGGGACCTACAAACACCGGGGAGCTGTTTTTT
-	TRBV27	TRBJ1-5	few	CASSSRTVINQPQHF	TGTGCCAGCAGTTCGAGGACAGTTATCAATCAGCCCCAGCATTTT
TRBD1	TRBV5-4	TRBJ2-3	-	CASSLQTGADTQYF	TGTGCCAGCAGCTTACAGACAGGGGCAGATACGCAGTATTTT
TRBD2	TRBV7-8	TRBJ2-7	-	CASSLALGGRDYEQYF	TGTGCCAGCAGCTTAGCGTTGGGCGGGAGAGATTACGAGCAGTACTTC
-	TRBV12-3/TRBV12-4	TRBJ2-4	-	CASSLRQGENRF	TGTGCCAGCAGTTTACGTCAGGGAGAAAACCGATTC
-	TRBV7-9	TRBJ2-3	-	CASSSAGPRTDTQYF	TGTGCCAGCAGCTCAGCGGGTCCCCGTACAGATACGCAGTATTTT
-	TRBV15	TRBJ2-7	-	CATSREKYGGSYEQYF	TGTGCCACCAGCAGAGAAAAGTACGGCGGGTCCTACGAGCAGTACTTC
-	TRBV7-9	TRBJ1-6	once	CASSGVQGGSPLHF	TGTGCCAGCAGCGGGGTACAGGGCGGTTCACCCCTCCACTTT
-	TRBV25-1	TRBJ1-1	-	CASSEAAVYEAFF	TGTGCCAGCAGTGAAGCGGCAGTCTATGAAGCTTTCTTT